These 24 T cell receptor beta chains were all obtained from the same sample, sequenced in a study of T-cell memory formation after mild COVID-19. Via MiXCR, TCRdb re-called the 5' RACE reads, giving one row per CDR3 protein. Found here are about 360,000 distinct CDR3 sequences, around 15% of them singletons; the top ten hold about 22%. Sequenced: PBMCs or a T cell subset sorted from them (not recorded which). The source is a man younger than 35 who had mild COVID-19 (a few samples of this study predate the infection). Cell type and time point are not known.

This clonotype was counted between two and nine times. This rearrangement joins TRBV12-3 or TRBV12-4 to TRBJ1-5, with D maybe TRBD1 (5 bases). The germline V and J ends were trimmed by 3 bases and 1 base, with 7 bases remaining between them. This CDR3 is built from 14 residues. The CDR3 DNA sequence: TGTGCCAGCAGTTTGGCAGGGAGCAATCAGCCCCAGCATTTT. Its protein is CASSLAGSNQPQHF.

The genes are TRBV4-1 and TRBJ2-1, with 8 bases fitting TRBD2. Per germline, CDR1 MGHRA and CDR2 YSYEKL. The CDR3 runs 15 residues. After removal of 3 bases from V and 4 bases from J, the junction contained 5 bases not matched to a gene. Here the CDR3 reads CASSQTSVYYNEQFF. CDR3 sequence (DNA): TGCGCCAGCAGCCAGACTAGCGTCTATTACAATGAGCAGTTCTTC.

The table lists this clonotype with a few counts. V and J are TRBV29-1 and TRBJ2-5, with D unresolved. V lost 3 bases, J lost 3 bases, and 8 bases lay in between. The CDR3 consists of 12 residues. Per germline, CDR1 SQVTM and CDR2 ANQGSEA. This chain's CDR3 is CSVDYREETQYF. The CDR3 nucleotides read TGCAGCGTTGACTACAGAGAAGAGACCCAGTACTTC.

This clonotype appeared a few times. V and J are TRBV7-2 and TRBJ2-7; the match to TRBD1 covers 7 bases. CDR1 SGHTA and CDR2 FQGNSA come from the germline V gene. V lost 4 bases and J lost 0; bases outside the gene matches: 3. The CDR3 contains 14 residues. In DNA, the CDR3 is TGTGCCAGCAGCTACGACAGGGCCTCCTACGAGCAGTACTTC. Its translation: CASSYDRASYEQYF.

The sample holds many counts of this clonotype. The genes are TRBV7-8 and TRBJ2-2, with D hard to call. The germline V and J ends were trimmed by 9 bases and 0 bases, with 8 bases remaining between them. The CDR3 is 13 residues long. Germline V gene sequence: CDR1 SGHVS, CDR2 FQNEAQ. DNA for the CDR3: TGTGCCAGTCAGGACGCGAACACCGGGGAGCTGTTTTTT. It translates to CASQDANTGELFF.

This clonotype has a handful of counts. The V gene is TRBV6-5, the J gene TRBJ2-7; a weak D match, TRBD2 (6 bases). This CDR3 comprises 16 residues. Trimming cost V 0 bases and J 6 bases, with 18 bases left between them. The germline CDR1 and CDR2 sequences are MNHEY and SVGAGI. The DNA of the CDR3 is TGTGCCAGCAGTTACTCGAGGTACGGGGGAGAGAGCGAGCAGTACTTC. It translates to CASSYSRYGGESEQYF.

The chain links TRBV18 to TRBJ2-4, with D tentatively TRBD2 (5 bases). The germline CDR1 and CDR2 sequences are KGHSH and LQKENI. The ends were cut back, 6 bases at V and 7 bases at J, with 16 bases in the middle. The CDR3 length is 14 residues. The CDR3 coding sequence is TGTGCCAGCTCCCCTATCGCGGGTATGAACATTCAGTACTTC. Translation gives CASSPIAGMNIQYF.

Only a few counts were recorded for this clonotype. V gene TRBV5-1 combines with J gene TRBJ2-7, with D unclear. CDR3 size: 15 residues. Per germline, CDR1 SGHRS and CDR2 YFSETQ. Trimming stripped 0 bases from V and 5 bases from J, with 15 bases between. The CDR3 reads CASSLGDPGRDEQYF. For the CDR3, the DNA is TGCGCCAGCAGCTTGGGAGACCCCGGACGAGACGAGCAGTACTTC.

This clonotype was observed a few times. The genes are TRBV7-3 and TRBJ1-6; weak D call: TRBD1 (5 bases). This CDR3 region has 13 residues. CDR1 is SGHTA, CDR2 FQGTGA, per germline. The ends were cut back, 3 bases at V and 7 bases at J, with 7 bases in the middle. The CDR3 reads CASSFDRNSPLHF. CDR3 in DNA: TGTGCCAGCAGCTTCGACAGAAATTCACCCCTCCACTTT.

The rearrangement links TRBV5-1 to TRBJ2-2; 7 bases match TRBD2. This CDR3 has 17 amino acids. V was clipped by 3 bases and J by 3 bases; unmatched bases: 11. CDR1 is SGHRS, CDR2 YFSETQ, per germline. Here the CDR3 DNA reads TGCGCCAGCAGCTCGTGGGCGCGGGGAGGGGACACCGGGGAGCTGTTTTTT. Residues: CASSSWARGGDTGELFF.

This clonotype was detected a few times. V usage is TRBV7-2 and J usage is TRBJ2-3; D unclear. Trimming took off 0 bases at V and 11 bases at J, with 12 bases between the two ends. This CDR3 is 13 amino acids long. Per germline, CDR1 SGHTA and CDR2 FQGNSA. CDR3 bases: TGTGCCAGCAGCTTAGCGCACCTTCGAAGGCAGTATTTT. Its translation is CASSLAHLRRQYF.

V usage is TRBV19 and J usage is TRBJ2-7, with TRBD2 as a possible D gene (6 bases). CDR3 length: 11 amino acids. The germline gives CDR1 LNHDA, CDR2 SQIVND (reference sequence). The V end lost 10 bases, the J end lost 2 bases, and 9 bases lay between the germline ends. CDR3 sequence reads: CATSGAYEQYV. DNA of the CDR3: TGTGCCACCTCGGGGGCCTACGAGCAGTACGTC.

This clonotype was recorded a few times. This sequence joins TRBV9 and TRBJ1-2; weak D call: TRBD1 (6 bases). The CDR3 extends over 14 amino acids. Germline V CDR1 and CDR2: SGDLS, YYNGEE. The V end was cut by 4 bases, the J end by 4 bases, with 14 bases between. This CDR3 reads CASSREGTLYGYTF. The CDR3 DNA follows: TGTGCCAGCAGCCGAGAAGGGACACTCTATGGCTACACCTTC.

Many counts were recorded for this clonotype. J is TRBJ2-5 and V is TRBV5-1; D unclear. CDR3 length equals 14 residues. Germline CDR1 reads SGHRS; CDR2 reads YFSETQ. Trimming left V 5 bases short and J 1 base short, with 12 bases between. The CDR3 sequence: CASRRSQTQETQYF. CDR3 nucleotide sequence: TGCGCCAGCAGAAGATCACAGACCCAAGAGACCCAGTACTTC.

The CDR3 sequence: CASSTGTSGDIQYF. In DNA, the CDR3 is TGTGCCAGCAGCACAGGGACTAGCGGGGACATTCAGTACTTC. V is TRBV7-2 and J is TRBJ2-4, with 13 bases identical to TRBD2. Germline loops: CDR1 SGHTA, CDR2 FQGNSA. The trim removed 5 bases at V and 8 bases at J, leaving 3 bases unmatched. The CDR3 has 14 residues.

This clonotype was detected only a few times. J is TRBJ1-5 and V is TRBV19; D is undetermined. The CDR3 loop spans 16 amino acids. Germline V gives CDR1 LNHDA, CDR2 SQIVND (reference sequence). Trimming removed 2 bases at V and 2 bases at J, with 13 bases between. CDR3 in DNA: TGTGCCAGTAGTATAAGAGGTAGGGTGCGCAATCAGCCCCAGCATTTT. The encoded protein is CASSIRGRVRNQPQHF.

The CDR3 protein is CASGAAGPSGANVLTF. The DNA of the CDR3 is TGTGCCAGCGGGGCGGCAGGGCCCTCTGGGGCCAACGTCCTGACTTTC. V and J are TRBV6-5 and TRBJ2-6; D is perhaps TRBD1 (5 bases). CDR1 and CDR2 from the germline V gene are MNHEY and SVGAGI. The CDR3 spans 16 residues. The V gene lost 8 bases and the J gene lost 0 bases, with 14 bases spanning the gap.

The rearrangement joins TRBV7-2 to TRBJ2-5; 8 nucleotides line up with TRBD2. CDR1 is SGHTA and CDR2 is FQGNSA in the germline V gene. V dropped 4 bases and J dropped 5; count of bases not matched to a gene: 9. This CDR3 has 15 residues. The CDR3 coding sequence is TGTGCCAGCAGCTACCTCGGGGGGGCTGGGGAGACCCAGTACTTC. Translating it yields CASSYLGGAGETQYF.

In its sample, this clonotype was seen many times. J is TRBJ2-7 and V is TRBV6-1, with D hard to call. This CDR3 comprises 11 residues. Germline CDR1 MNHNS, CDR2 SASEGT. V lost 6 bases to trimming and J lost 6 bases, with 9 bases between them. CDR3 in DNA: TGTGCCAGCAGCCCTCGGACCGAGCAGTACGTC. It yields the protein CASSPRTEQYV.

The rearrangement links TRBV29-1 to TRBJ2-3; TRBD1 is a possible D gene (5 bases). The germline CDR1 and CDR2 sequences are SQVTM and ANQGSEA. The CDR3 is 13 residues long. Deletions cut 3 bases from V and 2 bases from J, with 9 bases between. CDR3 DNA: TGCAGCGTTGACAGGGATCACACAGATACGCAGTATTTT. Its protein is CSVDRDHTDTQYF.

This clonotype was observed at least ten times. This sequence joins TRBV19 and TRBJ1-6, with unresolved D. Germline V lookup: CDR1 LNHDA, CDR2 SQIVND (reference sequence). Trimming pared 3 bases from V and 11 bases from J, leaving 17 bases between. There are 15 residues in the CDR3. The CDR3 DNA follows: TGTGCCAGTAGTATTACCGGACGCGATAAGGCACCCCTCCACTTT. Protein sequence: CASSITGRDKAPLHF.

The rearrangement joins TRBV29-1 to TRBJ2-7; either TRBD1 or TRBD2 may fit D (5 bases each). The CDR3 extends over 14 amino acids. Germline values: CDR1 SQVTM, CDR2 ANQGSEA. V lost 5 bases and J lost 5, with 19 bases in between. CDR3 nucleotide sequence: TGCAGCGTTATTTGGGCAGGGAGTTCCGACGAGCAGTACGTC. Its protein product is CSVIWAGSSDEQYV.

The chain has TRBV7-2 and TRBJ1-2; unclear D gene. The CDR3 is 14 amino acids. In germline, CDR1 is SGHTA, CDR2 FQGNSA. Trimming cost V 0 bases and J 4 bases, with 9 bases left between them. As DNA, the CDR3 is TGTGCCAGCAGCTTAGCCCTTACAGCCTATGGCTACACCTTC. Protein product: CASSLALTAYGYTF.

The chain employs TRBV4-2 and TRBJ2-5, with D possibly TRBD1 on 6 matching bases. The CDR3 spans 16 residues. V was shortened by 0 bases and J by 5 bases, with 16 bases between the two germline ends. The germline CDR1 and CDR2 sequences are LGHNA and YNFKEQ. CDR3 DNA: TGTGCCAGCAGCCAAGATCAGGGGTCCACCGGCGAGACCCAGTACTTC. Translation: CASSQDQGSTGETQYF.